This entry lists 29 T cell receptor beta chains sequenced from one sample in a study of blood T cells in healthy people across ages. The second PCR ran about 6 to 11 cycles with a sample-barcoded 5' primer and J-beta primers. A single record per CDR3 protein comes from TCRdb applying MiXCR to the 5' RACE reads. Of approximately 800,000 distinct CDR3 sequences detected, around 24% appear once; the ten largest clones hold 3%. This sample was also put to use in a study of T cells of mothers and their children.

Source material: blood. These receptors were collected from a boy younger than 18 in good health.

The V gene is TRBV7-9, the J gene TRBJ1-1; 7 positions match TRBD1. The CDR3 extends over 15 amino acids. Trimming took 1 base from V and 5 from J; bases not matched to a gene: 7. Germline CDR1 is SEHNR and CDR2 is FQNEAQ (reference sequence). CDR3 DNA sequence: TGTGCCAGCAGCTTAGAGACAGGGTTTGGTACTGAAGCTTTCTTT. Translating gives CASSLETGFGTEAFF.

This clonotype came up a few times. A junction end diverges from the germline sequence, so it may reflect a read error. This chain uses TRBV7-7 with TRBJ2-5; 7 bases line up with TRBD1. CDR3 length: 15 residues. Germline values: CDR1 SSHAT, CDR2 FNYEAQ (reference sequence). The CDR3 spells CASSPSTGSQETQYF. The CDR3 DNA reads TGTGCTAGCAGCCCGTCGACAGGGTCCCAAGAGACCCAGTACTTC.

This clonotype occurred a few times. The V and J genes are TRBV9 and TRBJ2-7; possible D gene TRBD1, 6 bases. Germline lookup yields CDR1 SGDLS and CDR2 YYNGEE. V dropped 4 bases and J dropped 0 bases, with 14 bases sitting between them. There are 15 residues in the CDR3. The CDR3 spells CASSKEQGVSYEQYF. The CDR3 coding sequence is TGTGCCAGCAGCAAAGAACAGGGAGTCTCCTACGAGCAGTACTTC.

Regarding this clonotype: Sequence at one end of the junction differs from germline and may be a read error. The J gene is TRBJ1-6, the V gene TRBV9; no firm D call. The CDR3 length is 16 residues. Germline CDR1 SGDLS, CDR2 YYNGEE. CDR3 loop: CSSSAVAGSSNSPLHF. Written as DNA, the CDR3 is TGTTCCAGCAGCGCAGTCGCCGGGTCCTCTAATTCACCCCTCCACTTT.

This clonotype was seen only a few times. V and J are TRBV5-6 and TRBJ2-4; TRBD2 agrees at 8 bases. This CDR3 contains 17 residues. In germline, CDR1 is SGHDT, CDR2 YYEEEE. V lost 3 bases, J lost 1 base, and 9 bases stayed unmatched. The chain's CDR3 is CASSSIGTREAKNIQYF. The CDR3 DNA sequence: TGTGCCAGCAGCTCCATCGGGACTAGAGAGGCCAAAAACATTCAGTACTTC.

The chain employs TRBV20-1 and TRBJ2-7; the D gene is possibly TRBD1 (5 bases). Germline V gene sequence: CDR1 DFQATT, CDR2 SNEGSKA (reference sequence). CDR3 size: 16 residues. V was trimmed by 0 bases and J by 0 bases, leaving 15 bases between them. Written as DNA, the CDR3 is TGCAGTGCTAGAGATCCGTTAGCAGGGCCCTCCTACGAGCAGTACTTC. This encodes CSARDPLAGPSYEQYF.

This clonotype was counted a few times. Here the CDR3 reads CASSQTGLGYNEQFF. The CDR3, as DNA: TGTGCCAGCAGCCAGACAGGGTTGGGGTACAATGAGCAGTTCTTC. The chain joins TRBV6-6 to TRBJ2-1, with 7 bases matching TRBD1. The CDR3 covers 15 residues. Germline V gene lookup returns CDR1 MNHNY and CDR2 SVGAGI (reference sequence). The junction had 9 bases not matched to a gene; V was cut back by 6 bases and J by 4 bases.

CDR3 in DNA: TGTGCCAGCAGTGAAGGGGAGGCCCCGGACACTGAAGCTTTCTTT. This gives the protein CASSEGEAPDTEAFF. The chain recombines TRBV6-1 with TRBJ1-1, with D unresolved. Germline CDR1 and CDR2: MNHNS and SASEGT. V was pared by 1 base and J by 3 bases, with 12 bases between. CDR3 length equals 15 residues.

The chain combines TRBV30 with TRBJ2-5; TRBD2 is a possible D gene (6 bases). The J call may not be correct, given that the DNA end is closer to TRBJ2-1. From germline, CDR1 is GTSNPN and CDR2 SVGIG (reference sequence). The CDR3 runs 14 residues. CDR3 region: CAWKALAAYNEQFF. The CDR3 DNA sequence: TGTGCCTGGAAGGCCTTAGCGGCGTACAATGAGCAGTTCTTC.

This clonotype was seen only a few times. The chain combines TRBV28 with TRBJ2-3, with D hard to call. The CDR3 spans 16 residues. V lost 6 bases and J lost 0, with 16 bases in between. Germline lookup yields CDR1 MDHEN and CDR2 SYDVKM. DNA for the CDR3: TGTGCCAGCAGCGATCAGATTCTGCGGAGCACAGATACGCAGTATTTT. It codes for CASSDQILRSTDTQYF.

This clonotype was counted between two and nine times. The chain links TRBV4-1 to TRBJ2-2; D is perhaps TRBD1 or TRBD2 (5 bases each). The CDR3 covers 16 residues. From germline, CDR1 is MGHRA and CDR2 YSYEKL. V lost 4 bases and J lost 0, with 12 bases in between. CDR3 sequence reads: CASSRQGEANTGELFF. The CDR3 nucleotides are TGCGCCAGCAGCCGCCAGGGAGAGGCGAACACCGGGGAGCTGTTTTTT.

The table lists this clonotype with a few counts. The V and J genes are TRBV5-1 and TRBJ2-1; perhaps TRBD2 as D (6 bases). CDR3 size: 15 residues. The V gene's germline CDR1 is SGHRS and CDR2 YFSETQ. Trimming cost V 0 bases and J 10 bases, with 17 bases left between them. CDR3 amino acids: CASSLERVPLTEQFF. In nucleotides, the CDR3 is TGCGCCAGCAGCTTGGAGCGGGTCCCGCTTACGGAGCAGTTCTTC. The variable domain in full, completed from reference TRBV5-1 and TRBJ2-1, reads KAGVTQTPRYLIKTRGQQVTLSCSPISGHRSVSWYQQTPGQGLQFLFEYFSETQRNKGNFPGRFSGRQFSNSRSEMNVSTLELGDSALYLCASSLERVPLTEQFFGPGTRLTVL.

The V and J genes are TRBV12-3 or TRBV12-4 and TRBJ2-3, with D unclear. CDR3 length equals 16 residues. V was pared by 3 bases and J by 1 base, with 14 bases between. CDR3 sequence (DNA): TGTGCCAGCAGTTTGGGTCTTGGGCTCGGCACAGATACGCAGTATTTT. Translation gives CASSLGLGLGTDTQYF.

This clonotype appeared a few times. The V and J genes are TRBV12-3 or TRBV12-4 and TRBJ2-5; 7 bases line up with TRBD2. The V segment lost 8 bases and the J segment 2 bases; nucleotides outside the gene matches: 8. The CDR3 sequence is 14 residues long. The chain's CDR3 is CASGPRGGQETQYF. As DNA, the CDR3 is TGTGCCAGCGGGCCTAGGGGAGGGCAAGAGACCCAGTACTTC.

The rearrangement joins TRBV7-9 to TRBJ2-1; 9 bases agree with TRBD2. Unmatched junction bases numbered 11, after V lost 2 bases and J lost 9 bases. Germline V gene lookup returns CDR1 SEHNR and CDR2 FQNEAQ (reference sequence). The CDR3 runs 16 residues. In DNA form, the CDR3 reads TGTGCCAGCAGCTTATTTGGTAGCGGGAGTACCGGTGAGCAGTTCTTC. Translating it yields CASSLFGSGSTGEQFF.

The J gene is TRBJ1-1, the V gene TRBV14, with a possible D match to TRBD1 (5 bases). CDR3 length equals 15 residues. Germline V gene sequence: CDR1 SGHDN, CDR2 FVKESK. V was pared by 1 base and J by 2 bases, with 11 bases between. CDR3 protein: CASSQGWTPNTEAFF. CDR3 sequence (DNA): TGTGCCAGCAGCCAAGGGTGGACACCTAACACTGAAGCTTTCTTT.

This sequence joins TRBV7-2 and TRBJ1-6; D gene unclear. CDR1 is SGHTA, CDR2 FQGNSA, per germline. Trimming pared 6 bases from V and 5 bases from J, leaving 5 bases between. The CDR3 runs 12 residues. DNA for the CDR3: TGTGCCAGCAGGAGCGATAATTCACCCCTCCACTTT. Its protein product is CASRSDNSPLHF.

This chain links TRBV6-1 with TRBJ2-5; D gene ambiguous. TRBJ2-1 explains the end of the DNA better; the J call may be wrong. The CDR3 loop spans 11 amino acids. From germline, CDR1 is MNHNS and CDR2 SASEGT. In nucleotides, the CDR3 is TGTGCCAGCGGGTCGCTAATTGAGCAGTTCTTC. It yields the protein CASGSLIEQFF.

The V call is TRBV15, the J call TRBJ2-2; D not resolved. This CDR3 has 13 residues. Deletions cut 5 bases from V and 5 bases from J, with 9 bases between. Germline V lookup: CDR1 LNHNV, CDR2 YYDKDF (reference sequence). The CDR3 nucleotides are TGTGCCACCAGCCCCCGTTCTACCGGGGAGCTGTTTTTT. Residues: CATSPRSTGELFF.

This clonotype was seen only a few times. V usage is TRBV29-1 and J usage is TRBJ1-2; D gene uncertain. CDR3 length: 15 amino acids. Germline lookup yields CDR1 SQVTM and CDR2 ANQGSEA. Trimming took 0 bases from V and 6 from J, leaving 17 bases between them. The DNA of the CDR3 is TGCAGCGTTGAAGATCGACCGGAGTGGGGAAATGGCTACACCTTC. Translated, it gives CSVEDRPEWGNGYTF.

The chain is built from TRBV5-1 and TRBJ2-7; D is perhaps TRBD2 (5 bases). Deletions cut 0 bases from V and 11 bases from J, with 15 bases between. CDR3 length: 13 amino acids. Germline assignment: CDR1 SGHRS and CDR2 YFSETQ. CDR3 loop: CASSLAEEAGKYF. CDR3 DNA: TGCGCCAGCAGCTTGGCCGAGGAAGCCGGGAAGTACTTC. Filled out from reference TRBV5-1 and TRBJ2-7, the complete variable domain reads KAGVTQTPRYLIKTRGQQVTLSCSPISGHRSVSWYQQTPGQGLQFLFEYFSETQRNKGNFPGRFSGRQFSNSRSEMNVSTLELGDSALYLCASSLAEEAGKYFGPGTRLTVT.

V is TRBV20-1 and J is TRBJ1-3; D might be TRBD1 (6 bases). From germline, CDR1 is DFQATT and CDR2 SNEGSKA (reference sequence). V lost 5 bases and J lost 3, with 14 bases in between. The CDR3 is 14 amino acids. In DNA, the CDR3 is TGCAGTGCTGCCCTGGGCAGGGGTGGAAACACCATATATTTT. This codes for CSAALGRGGNTIYF.

This clonotype was picked up a small number of times. The chain has TRBV6-5 and TRBJ1-3, with D uncertain. Germline V CDR1 and CDR2: MNHEY, SVGAGI. Trimming cost V 6 bases and J 0 bases, with 9 bases left between them. CDR3 length: 14 residues. The CDR3 region is CASRESFSGNTIYF. The CDR3 nucleotides read TGTGCCAGCAGGGAGTCTTTCTCTGGAAACACCATATATTTT.

V and J are TRBV7-2 and TRBJ2-7; tentative D call: TRBD2 (7 bases). The germline gives CDR1 SGHTA, CDR2 FQGNSA. V lost 0 bases and J 0 bases, leaving 12 bases between the germline ends. CDR3 size: 16 residues. The CDR3 DNA is TGTGCCAGCAGCTTAGCGGGGGGGCCTGGCTCCTACGAGCAGTACTTC. This encodes CASSLAGGPGSYEQYF.

V is TRBV11-1 and J is TRBJ2-5; D unclear. The J call is uncertain, as TRBJ2-7 better fits the DNA end. Germline CDR1 is SGHAT and CDR2 is FQDESV (reference sequence). The CDR3 is made up of 14 amino acids. In DNA, the CDR3 is TGTGCCAGCAGCCCCCAGGTTCCGTCCTACGAGCAGTACTTC. Protein: CASSPQVPSYEQYF.

A few counts support this clonotype. Here the CDR3 reads CATMGESETQYF. For the CDR3, the DNA is TGTGCCACCATGGGCGAGAGCGAGACCCAGTACTTC. The chain has TRBV24-1 and TRBJ2-1; no clear D. The DNA end is a closer match to TRBJ2-5, so the J assignment may be wrong. The germline CDR1 and CDR2 sequences are KGHDR and SFDVKD. This CDR3 is 12 amino acids long.

The chain carries TRBV6-1 and TRBJ2-4; 8 nucleotides agree with TRBD1. In germline, CDR1 is MNHNS, CDR2 SASEGT. J gave up 4 bases and V 4 bases, and 0 bases lay outside the gene matches. The CDR3 has 13 amino acids. The chain's CDR3 is CASSGDRKNIQYF. The CDR3 bases are TGTGCCAGCAGTGGGGACAGGAAAAACATTCAGTACTTC.

J is TRBJ2-5 and V is TRBV5-1; no clear D. Germline CDR1 SGHRS, CDR2 YFSETQ. The V end was cut by 4 bases, the J end by 4 bases, with 8 bases between. The CDR3 is 12 amino acids. For the CDR3, the DNA is TGCGCCAGCAGCACTACCCGAGAGACCCAGTACTTC. It encodes CASSTTRETQYF. Full variable domain (remainder filled in from reference TRBV5-1 and TRBJ2-5): KAGVTQTPRYLIKTRGQQVTLSCSPISGHRSVSWYQQTPGQGLQFLFEYFSETQRNKGNFPGRFSGRQFSNSRSEMNVSTLELGDSALYLCASSTTRETQYFGPGTRLLVL.

The V call is TRBV2, the J call TRBJ2-7; D remains ambiguous. The CDR3 spans 13 residues. Germline lookup yields CDR1 SNHLY and CDR2 FYNNEI. Trimming removed 7 bases from V and 3 bases from J, with 13 bases in between. CDR3: CASTRVGFYEQYF. The CDR3 nucleotides read TGTGCCAGCACTAGGGTAGGCTTCTACGAGCAGTACTTC.